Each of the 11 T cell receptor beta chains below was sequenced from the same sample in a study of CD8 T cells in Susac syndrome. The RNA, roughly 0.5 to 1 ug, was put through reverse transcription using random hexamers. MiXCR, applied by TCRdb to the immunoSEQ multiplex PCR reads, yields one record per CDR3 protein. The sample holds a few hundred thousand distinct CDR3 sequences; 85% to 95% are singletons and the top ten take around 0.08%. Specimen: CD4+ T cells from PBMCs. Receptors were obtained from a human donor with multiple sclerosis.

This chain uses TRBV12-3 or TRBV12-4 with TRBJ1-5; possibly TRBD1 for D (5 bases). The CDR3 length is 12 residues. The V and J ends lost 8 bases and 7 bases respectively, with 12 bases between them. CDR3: CASRGVRQPQHF. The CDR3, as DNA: TGTGCCAGCCGAGGGGTCAGGCAGCCCCAGCATTTT.

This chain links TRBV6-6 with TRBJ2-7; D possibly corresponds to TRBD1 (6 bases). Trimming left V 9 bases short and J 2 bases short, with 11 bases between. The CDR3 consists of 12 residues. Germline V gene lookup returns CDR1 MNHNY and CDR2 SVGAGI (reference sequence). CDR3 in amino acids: CASTGSAYEQYF. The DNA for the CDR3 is TGTGCCAGTACAGGGTCGGCCTACGAGCAGTACTTC.

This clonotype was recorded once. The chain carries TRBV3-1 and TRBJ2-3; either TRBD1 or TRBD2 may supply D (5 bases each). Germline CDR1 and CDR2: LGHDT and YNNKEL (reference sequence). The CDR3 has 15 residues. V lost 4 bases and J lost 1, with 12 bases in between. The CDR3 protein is CASSPSQGGTDTQYF. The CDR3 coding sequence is TGTGCCAGCAGCCCTTCCCAGGGAGGCACAGATACGCAGTATTTT.

The DNA for the CDR3 is TGCAGCGTAACTTCCCGGACTAGCGGGGGGAACAATGAGCAGTTCTTC. This translates into CSVTSRTSGGNNEQFF. The V gene is TRBV29-1, the J gene TRBJ2-1, with TRBD2 identical over 14 bases. J was trimmed by 5 bases and V by 6 bases; bases with no gene match: 9. The CDR3 is 16 amino acids. From germline, CDR1 is SQVTM and CDR2 ANQGSEA.

The CDR3 DNA follows: TGTGCCAGCAGTGACCCCGACTCCGGACGGGAGTTCTTC. This sequence encodes CASSDPDSGREFF. The chain couples TRBV2 to TRBJ2-1; D ambiguous. V was clipped by 3 bases and J by 14 bases, with 17 bases between them. Germline CDR1 and CDR2: SNHLY and FYNNEI. The CDR3 runs to 13 residues.

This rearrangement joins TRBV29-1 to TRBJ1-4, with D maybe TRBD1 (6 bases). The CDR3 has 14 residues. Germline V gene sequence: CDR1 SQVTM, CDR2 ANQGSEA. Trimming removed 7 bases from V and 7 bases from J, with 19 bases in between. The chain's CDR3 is CSAKLAQGAEKLFF. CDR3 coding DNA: TGCAGCGCCAAACTCGCACAGGGTGCTGAAAAACTGTTTTTT.

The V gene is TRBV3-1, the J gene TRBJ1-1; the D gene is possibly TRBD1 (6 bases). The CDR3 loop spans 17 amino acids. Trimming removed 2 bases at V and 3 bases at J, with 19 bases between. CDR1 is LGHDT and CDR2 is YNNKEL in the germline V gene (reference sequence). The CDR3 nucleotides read TGTGCCAGCAGCCAATCCTCCCACAGGGTGACGTACACTGAAGCTTTCTTT. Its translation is CASSQSSHRVTYTEAFF.

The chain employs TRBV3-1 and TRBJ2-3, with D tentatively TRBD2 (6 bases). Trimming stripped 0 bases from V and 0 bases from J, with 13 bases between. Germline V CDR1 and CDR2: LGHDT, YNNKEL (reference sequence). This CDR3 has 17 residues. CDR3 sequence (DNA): TGTGCCAGCAGCCAAGATCCCCCCGGGGGAAGCACAGATACGCAGTATTTT. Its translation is CASSQDPPGGSTDTQYF.

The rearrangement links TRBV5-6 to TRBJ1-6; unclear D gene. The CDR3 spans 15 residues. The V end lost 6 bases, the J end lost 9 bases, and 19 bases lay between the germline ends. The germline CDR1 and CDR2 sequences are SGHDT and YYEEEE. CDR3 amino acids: CASTLYVIGSSPLHF. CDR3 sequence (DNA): TGTGCCAGCACCCTGTATGTTATAGGGAGTTCACCCCTCCACTTT.

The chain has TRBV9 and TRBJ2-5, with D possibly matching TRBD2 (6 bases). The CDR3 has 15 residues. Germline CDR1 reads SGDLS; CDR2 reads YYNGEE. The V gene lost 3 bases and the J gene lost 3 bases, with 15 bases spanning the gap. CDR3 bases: TGTGCCAGCAGCGGCGCTGGGCGGGGAGAAGAGACCCAGTACTTC. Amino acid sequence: CASSGAGRGEETQYF.

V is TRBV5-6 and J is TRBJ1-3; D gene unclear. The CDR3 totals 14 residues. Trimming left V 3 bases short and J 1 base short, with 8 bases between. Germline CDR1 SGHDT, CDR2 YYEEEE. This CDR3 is CASSSAGSGNTIYF. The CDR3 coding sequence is TGTGCCAGCAGCTCCGCTGGATCTGGAAACACCATATATTTT.